Presented here are 22 T cell receptor beta chains from one specimen sequenced in a study of CXCR3-negative and CXCR3-positive naive CD8 T cells. TRB cDNA libraries were made by UMI-labeled 5' RACE. Using the 5' RACE reads, TCRdb records one entry per CDR3 protein without DNA. The specimen's table records about 110,000 distinct CDR3 sequences. The study's findings and limits: CXCR3-positive naive cells had TRB CDR3s that were more hydrophobic than CXCR3-negative naive cells had.

What these receptors recognize is not known. The material sequenced was naive CXCR3+ CD8+ T cells from blood. As to subset: CD45RO-CCR7+CD27+CD95- naive CD8+ T cells expressing CXCR3 (TNR3+). The origin of the receptors is a human donor in good health. Some clones in this sample may be carry-over from other donors' samples.

This sequence joins TRBV24-1 and TRBJ2-7; TCRdb designates TRBD1, a call that cannot be tested without DNA. The CDR3 is 14 residues long. Germline loops: CDR1 KGHDR, CDR2 SFDVKD. The CDR3 reads CATSEETGRGEQYF.

The chain couples TRBV20-1 to TRBJ2-1; TCRdb returns TRBD2, unconfirmable since there is no DNA. Germline CDR1 is DFQATT and CDR2 is SNEGSKA (reference sequence). This CDR3 comprises 13 residues. CDR3: CSARALPPHEQFF.

The rearrangement uses TRBV11-2 and TRBJ2-1; the TRBD1 assignment by TCRdb is unverifiable without DNA. CDR1 is SGHAT, CDR2 FQNNGV, per germline. The CDR3 has 13 amino acids. The CDR3 protein is CASSLVGTGEQFF.

The CDR3 loop is CASSYTLLETDEQFF. V is TRBV6-5 and J is TRBJ2-1; TCRdb designates TRBD2, a call that cannot be tested without DNA. The germline gives CDR1 MNHEY, CDR2 SVGAGI. The CDR3 sequence is 15 residues long.

The CDR3 protein is CASSVDLAEDTQYF. The chain employs TRBV9 and TRBJ2-3; TCRdb lists TRBD2, though no DNA is available to test this call. This CDR3 is built from 14 residues. In germline, CDR1 is SGDLS, CDR2 YYNGEE.

The chain links TRBV5-6 to TRBJ2-7; TCRdb names TRBD2, which stays unverified in the absence of DNA. This CDR3 has 13 residues. CDR1 SGHDT and CDR2 YYEEEE come from the germline V gene. CDR3 region: CASSWTSAYEQYF. Full variable domain (remainder filled in from reference TRBV5-6 and TRBJ2-7): DAGVTQSPTHLIKTRGQQVTLRCSPKSGHDTVSWYQQALGQGPQFIFQYYEEEERQRGNFPDRFSGHQFPNYSSELNVNALLLGDSALYLCASSWTSAYEQYFGPGTRLTVT.

The V call is TRBV4-2, the J call TRBJ1-1. The CDR3 spans 11 residues. The germline V gene encodes CDR1 LGHNA and CDR2 YNFKEQ. The CDR3 is CASSQTAEAFF.

This chain uses TRBV12-3 or TRBV12-4 with TRBJ1-1; with no DNA, the TCRdb D assignment of TRBD1 cannot be verified. The CDR3 covers 13 residues. CDR3 in amino acids: CASSEGGWTEAFF.

This chain links TRBV5-1 with TRBJ2-7; the TCRdb D gene call, TRBD1, has no DNA to confirm it. Per the germline V gene, CDR1 is SGHRS and CDR2 is YFSETQ. The CDR3 totals 15 residues. The CDR3 protein is CASSLARGPGYEQYF.

The chain has TRBV7-9 and TRBJ2-5; TCRdb indicates TRBD1, and absent DNA this call remains unverified. Germline lookup yields CDR1 SEHNR and CDR2 FQNEAQ (reference sequence). The CDR3 length is 18 residues. The CDR3 is CASSPEVRWDIYQETQYF.

The J gene is TRBJ2-5, the V gene TRBV7-8; checking the TCRdb D call of TRBD2 is not possible without DNA. The length of the CDR3 is 18 residues. Germline values: CDR1 SGHVS, CDR2 FQNEAQ. The chain's CDR3 is CASSLVPHPDLLGETQYF.

This chain uses TRBV7-6 with TRBJ2-3; the D call from TCRdb, TRBD1, cannot be confirmed without DNA. The CDR3 sequence is 12 residues long. Germline CDR1 is SGHVS and CDR2 is FNYEAQ. The CDR3 loop reads CASSSGVDTQYF.

This chain links TRBV19 with TRBJ2-1; the TCRdb call, TRBD2, lacks DNA for checking. Per germline, CDR1 LNHDA and CDR2 SQIVND (reference sequence). The CDR3 sequence is 13 residues long. CDR3 amino acids: CASSSGSPNEQFF.

The chain couples TRBV5-1 to TRBJ2-1. The germline CDR1 and CDR2 sequences are SGHRS and YFSETQ. The CDR3 loop spans 11 amino acids. CDR3 in amino acids: CASSLEGGQFF.

This rearrangement joins TRBV7-8 to TRBJ2-7; there is no DNA to check the TCRdb D call of TRBD1. Per germline, CDR1 SGHVS and CDR2 FQNEAQ. This CDR3 comprises 16 residues. The CDR3 here is CASSLDLPGMSYEQYF.

J is TRBJ2-7 and V is TRBV29-1; checking the TCRdb D call of TRBD1 is not possible without DNA. The germline gives CDR1 SQVTM, CDR2 ANQGSEA. The CDR3 loop spans 15 amino acids. The CDR3 loop reads CSVEGDRGGSYEQYF.

The V and J genes are TRBV29-1 and TRBJ2-1; absent DNA, TCRdb's TRBD1 call cannot be checked. The CDR3 runs to 14 residues. Germline loops: CDR1 SQVTM, CDR2 ANQGSEA. The CDR3 region is CSVEPGEGYNEQFF.

The chain has TRBV30 and TRBJ1-1. The germline gives CDR1 GTSNPN, CDR2 SVGIG (reference sequence). This CDR3 comprises 11 residues. CDR3 loop: CASWEATEAFF. Drawing the rest from reference TRBV30 and TRBJ1-1, the complete variable domain is SQTIHQWPATLVQPVGSPLSLECTVEGTSNPNLYWYRQAAGRGLQLLFYSVGIGQISSEVPQNLSASRPQDRQFILSSKKLLLSDSGFYLCASWEATEAFFGQGTRLTVV.

The chain has TRBV4-2 and TRBJ2-1; TCRdb's D gene call, TRBD1, goes unchecked for lack of DNA. Germline V gives CDR1 LGHNA, CDR2 YNFKEQ. This CDR3 contains 18 residues. CDR3 in amino acids: CASSQGRRTGTGLNEQFF.

This chain joins TRBV29-1 and TRBJ2-1; TCRdb outputs TRBD2, but without DNA this stays unchecked. Germline V gene data show CDR1 as SQVTM and CDR2 as ANQGSEA. The CDR3 is made up of 15 amino acids. The CDR3: CSVESEEREGNEQFF.

The J gene is TRBJ2-7, the V gene TRBV2; with no DNA, the TCRdb D assignment of TRBD1 cannot be verified. This CDR3 has 14 amino acids. Germline V CDR1 and CDR2: SNHLY, FYNNEI. The CDR3: CASRGPVGNYEQYF.

This chain joins TRBV19 and TRBJ2-5. CDR1 is LNHDA and CDR2 is SQIVND in the germline V gene (reference sequence). CDR3 length: 13 amino acids. The CDR3 here is CASSIVIWQTQYF.